The source of this TCR beta chain is a study of molecular identifiers for immune sequencing clone quantification. General study points: Clones carrying above 20 RNA copies accounted for over 97% of effector molecules, under 1% in naive cells. Investigators reportedly could detect spiked Jurkat TCR RNA from one cell among over 900,000 naive cells.

Libraries used roughly 17,000 to 1,000,000 sorted naive CD8 T cells and 10%, 30% or 50% RNA input. The V gene's germline CDR1 is MNHEY and CDR2 SMNVEV (reference sequence). The CDR3 spans 16 residues. On this clonotype itself: Its specificity is unknown. A junction boundary mismatches the germline segment, possibly from a read error.

Both previously described methods and listed TCR primers were employed to make bulk TCR libraries. Each CDR3 protein is one row after TCRdb ran MiXCR on the PCR reads. The sample contains 300,000 to 400,000 distinct CDR3 sequences, about a fifth of which appear only once. The chain carries TRBV27 and TRBJ1-6, with D possibly matching TRBD1 (6 bases). This TCR was recovered from a human donor in good health. Some libraries in this study had Jurkat cell RNA spiked in. Sequencing used naive CD8+ T cells from blood, with Jurkat cell RNA spiked in. Subset meaning: FACS-sorted CD8+CD4-CCR7+CD45RA+ naive T cells. As DNA, the CDR3 is TGTGCCAGCGGTTTTCAGGGGCGTTCCTATAATTCACCCCTCCACTTT. This translates into CASGFQGRSYNSPLHF.